Detailed here is one T cell receptor beta chain. The assay was immunoSEQ multiplex PCR, and TCRdb's table has in-frame clones only and misses some. The profile covers 25,000 to 35,000 clones, with around 83% appearing a single time and about 25% taken by the ten largest. The CDR3 length is 15 residues. From germline, CDR1 is MNHEY and CDR2 SMNVEV (reference sequence). Deletions cut 2 bases from V and 2 bases from J, with 13 bases between. The entry originates in a study of blood T cell repertoires in COVID-19. Study context: Sources were T cells, B-cell-depleted T cells, or PBMCs; the material itself was cDNA or gDNA.

The origin of this receptor is a man aged 65 to 79 with active COVID-19. The chain links TRBV27 to TRBJ2-7; D unresolved. Material for sequencing was peripheral blood. As DNA, the CDR3 is TGTGCCAGCAGTTTAGTGCAGACACTTACCTACGAGCAGTACTTC. Its protein is CASSLVQTLTYEQYF.